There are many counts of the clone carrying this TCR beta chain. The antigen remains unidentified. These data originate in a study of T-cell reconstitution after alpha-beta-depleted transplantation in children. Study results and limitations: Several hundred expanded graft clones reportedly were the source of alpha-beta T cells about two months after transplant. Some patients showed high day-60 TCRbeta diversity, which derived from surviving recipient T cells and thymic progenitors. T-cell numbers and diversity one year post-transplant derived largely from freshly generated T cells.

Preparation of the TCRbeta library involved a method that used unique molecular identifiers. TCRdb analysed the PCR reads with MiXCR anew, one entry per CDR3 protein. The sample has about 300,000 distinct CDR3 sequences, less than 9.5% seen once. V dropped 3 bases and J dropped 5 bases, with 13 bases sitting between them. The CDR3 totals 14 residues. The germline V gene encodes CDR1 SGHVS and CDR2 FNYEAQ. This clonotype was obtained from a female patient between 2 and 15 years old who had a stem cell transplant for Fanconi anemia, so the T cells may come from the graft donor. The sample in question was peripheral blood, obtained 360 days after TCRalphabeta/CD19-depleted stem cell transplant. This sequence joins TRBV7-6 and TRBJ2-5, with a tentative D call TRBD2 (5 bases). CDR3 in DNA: TGTGCCAGCAGCTTTTGGACGTCGGGGGAGACCCAGTACTTC. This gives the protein CASSFWTSGETQYF.